The next 19 T cell receptor beta chains were all read from a single sample in a study of cytomegalovirus exposure and HLA in healthy donors. The study ran its PCR with 60 Vbeta and 13 Jbeta primers. Using immunoSEQ multiplex PCR, the repertoire was profiled, and TCRdb retains in-frame clones only, with some absent. The table records some 140,000 clones, 70% to 80% of them present only once. Material for sequencing was PBMCs. Source of these receptors: a man aged 30 to 39 in good health and CMV-seropositive.

CDR3 sequence reads: CASGLPSGVAYEQYF. In DNA, the CDR3 is TGTGCTAGTGGTTTGCCCAGCGGGGTAGCCTACGAGCAGTACTTC. V and J are TRBV12-5 and TRBJ2-7; 7 bases are a match to TRBD2. V gave up 2 bases and J gave up 2 bases; unmatched junction bases: 6. Germline CDR1 and CDR2: LGHNT and FRNRAP. The CDR3 sequence is 15 residues long.

The CDR3 sequence: CASSSGGAVITGELFF. The CDR3 DNA reads as TGTGCCAGCAGCTCAGGGGGCGCGGTTATTACCGGGGAGCTGTTTTTT. This chain links TRBV7-9 with TRBJ2-2; 8 nucleotides match TRBD1. This CDR3 is 16 amino acids long. V dropped 4 bases and J dropped 5; count of bases not matched to a gene: 9. In germline, CDR1 is SEHNR, CDR2 FQNEAQ (reference sequence).

J is TRBJ2-3 and V is TRBV5-4, with 8 bases fitting TRBD1. The CDR3 loop spans 16 amino acids. V lost 2 bases to trimming and J lost 1 base; unmatched junction nucleotides: 6. Germline assignment: CDR1 SGHNT and CDR2 YYREEE (reference sequence). Here the CDR3 DNA reads TGTGCCAGCAGCTTCGGACAGGGTGGCGGCACAGATACGCAGTATTTT. It encodes CASSFGQGGGTDTQYF.

This clone was seen a single time. The gene calls are TRBV28 and TRBJ2-7; 7 bases map to TRBD2. Unmatched junction bases numbered 7, after V lost 6 bases and J lost 2 bases. Germline CDR1 reads MDHEN; CDR2 reads SYDVKM. The CDR3 loop spans 14 amino acids. The CDR3 bases are TGTGCCAGCAGCCCTGGACTAGTCGCCTACGAGCAGTACTTC. It codes for CASSPGLVAYEQYF.

The rearrangement links TRBV5-6 to TRBJ2-1, with 8 bases matching TRBD2. Germline V gives CDR1 SGHDT, CDR2 YYEEEE. Trimming took 5 bases from V and 0 from J; bases not matched to a gene: 4. The CDR3 totals 15 residues. The CDR3 loop reads CASRIAGSSYNEQFF. The CDR3, as DNA: TGTGCCAGCAGAATAGCGGGGAGCTCCTACAATGAGCAGTTCTTC.

The rearrangement uses TRBV19 and TRBJ2-5; TRBD1 is a possible D gene (6 bases). The CDR3 runs 13 residues. Trimming pared 4 bases from V and 4 bases from J, leaving 10 bases between. Germline V CDR1 and CDR2: LNHDA, SQIVND (reference sequence). CDR3 DNA: TGTGCCAGTAGTACAGGGGTACGAGAGACCCAGTACTTC. Translation: CASSTGVRETQYF.

The gene calls are TRBV7-2 and TRBJ1-6, with D maybe TRBD1 (6 bases). CDR1 and CDR2 from the germline V gene are SGHTA and FQGNSA. The CDR3 runs 16 residues. The ends were cut back, 6 bases at V and 7 bases at J, with 19 bases in the middle. The chain's CDR3 is CASSPPAGQGNSPLHF. In DNA form, the CDR3 reads TGTGCCAGCAGTCCCCCCGCAGGCCAGGGGAATTCACCCCTCCACTTT. Complete variable domain (other parts from reference TRBV7-2 and TRBJ1-6): GAGVSQSPSNKVTEKGKDVELRCDPISGHTALYWYRQSLGQGLEFLIYFQGNSAPDKSGLPSDRFSAERTGGSVSTLTIQRTQQEDSAVYLCASSPPAGQGNSPLHFGNGTRLTVT.

This rearrangement joins TRBV21-1 to TRBJ2-7; the D segment call TRBD1 is taken from the table without a DNA check. TRBV21-1 is classified as a pseudogene. CDR3 length equals 16 residues. In nucleotides, the CDR3 is TGTGCCAGCAGCAAAGATCGGCAGGGCGTCTCCTACGAGCAGTACTTC. Its translation: CASSKDRQGVSYEQYF.

This sequence joins TRBV28 and TRBJ2-7, with TRBD2 as a possible D gene (5 bases). The germline CDR1 and CDR2 sequences are MDHEN and SYDVKM. The ends were cut back, 8 bases at V and 6 bases at J, with 11 bases in the middle. The CDR3 is 11 residues long. This CDR3 reads CASGGTIEQYF. CDR3 DNA: TGTGCCAGCGGAGGAACGATCGAGCAGTACTTC.

The chain uses TRBV18 and TRBJ2-1; 8 bases fit TRBD2. The junction had 11 bases not matched to a gene; V was cut back by 5 bases and J by 8 bases. The CDR3 extends over 15 amino acids. Germline V gene sequence: CDR1 KGHSH, CDR2 LQKENI. As DNA, the CDR3 is TGTGCCAGCTCATCGGGGGGGCCCTCGAAGGATGAGCAGTTCTTC. This translates into CASSSGGPSKDEQFF.

This chain connects TRBV5-6 to TRBJ2-2; 11 bases line up with TRBD2. CDR3 size: 17 residues. Germline values: CDR1 SGHDT, CDR2 YYEEEE. V shed 3 bases and J 6 bases; nucleotides not matched to a gene: 10. CDR3: CASSSLSGRARAGELFF. CDR3 in DNA: TGTGCCAGCAGCTCGCTTAGCGGGAGGGCGAGGGCCGGGGAGCTGTTTTTT.

This chain links TRBV2 with TRBJ2-1; 9 bases line up with TRBD2. V shed 1 base and J 3 bases; nucleotides not matched to a gene: 4. The CDR3 length is 16 residues. CDR1 is SNHLY and CDR2 is FYNNEI in the germline V gene. The CDR3 sequence is CASSEGGRGFYNEQFF. In DNA form, the CDR3 reads TGTGCCAGCAGTGAAGGCGGGAGGGGGTTCTACAATGAGCAGTTCTTC.

This chain connects TRBV5-1 to TRBJ2-5, with a tentative D call TRBD2 (5 bases). Germline CDR1 and CDR2: SGHRS and YFSETQ. The CDR3 is 14 residues long. The germline V and J ends were trimmed by 4 bases and 3 bases, with 13 bases remaining between them. For the CDR3, the DNA is TGCGCCAGCAGCCCCTGGACTGGAGAAGAGACCCAGTACTTC. Its translation: CASSPWTGEETQYF.

V and J are TRBV7-9 and TRBJ2-3; 10 bases match TRBD1. This CDR3 has 17 residues. V lost 2 bases, J lost 6 bases, and 11 bases stayed unmatched. Germline CDR1 is SEHNR and CDR2 is FQNEAQ (reference sequence). The CDR3 spells CASSLTAGQGTPDTQYF. DNA for the CDR3: TGTGCCAGCAGCTTAACGGCGGGACAGGGGACCCCGGATACGCAGTATTTT.

The rearrangement joins TRBV6-5 to TRBJ2-3, with 9 bases identical to TRBD2. There are 14 residues in the CDR3. Germline loops: CDR1 MNHEY, CDR2 SVGAGI. The V segment lost 6 bases and the J segment 11 bases; nucleotides outside the gene matches: 12. The CDR3 DNA sequence: TGTGCCAGCAGCCCAAGGACTAGCGTGAGGGGGCAGTATTTT. Translating it yields CASSPRTSVRGQYF.

V and J are TRBV9 and TRBJ2-1; TRBD2 agrees at 9 bases. This CDR3 is built from 15 residues. From germline, CDR1 is SGDLS and CDR2 YYNGEE. Unmatched junction bases numbered 10, after V lost 2 bases and J lost 10 bases. In DNA, the CDR3 is TGTGCCAGCAGCGTGAGCTTAGCGGGAGAAGGCGAGCAGTTCTTC. As protein: CASSVSLAGEGEQFF. The whole variable domain, filled in from reference TRBV9 and TRBJ2-1, reads DSGVTQTPKHLITATGQRVTLRCSPRSGDLSVYWYQQSLDQGLQFLIQYYNGEERAKGNILERFSAQQFPDLHSELNLSSLELGDSALYFCASSVSLAGEGEQFFGPGTRLTVL.

V gene TRBV6-1 combines with J gene TRBJ1-4, with D unclear. With 2 bases removed from V and 6 bases from J, the gap between germline ends came to 13 bases. The germline V gene has CDR1 MNHNS and CDR2 SASEGT. CDR3 length equals 15 residues. The CDR3 nucleotides are TGTGCCAGCAGTGAAATGGGCAGTTTCTATGAAAAACTGTTTTTT. As protein: CASSEMGSFYEKLFF.

This clone was recorded a few times. V is TRBV4-2 and J is TRBJ1-1; D is possibly TRBD1 (5 bases). V was trimmed by 1 base and J by 3 bases, leaving 9 bases between them. The CDR3 totals 14 residues. Germline V gene lookup returns CDR1 LGHNA and CDR2 YNFKEQ. The CDR3 is CASSQGTWDTEAFF. CDR3 DNA sequence: TGTGCCAGCAGCCAAGGGACATGGGACACTGAAGCTTTCTTT.

V usage is TRBV28 and J usage is TRBJ1-5, with D perhaps matching TRBD1 (6 bases). V was pared by 7 bases and J by 5 bases, with 12 bases between. The length of the CDR3 is 13 residues. Germline CDR1 and CDR2: MDHEN and SYDVKM. In DNA, the CDR3 is TGTGCCAGCATTCGGGGGGGCGATCAGCCCCAGCATTTT. Its translation is CASIRGGDQPQHF.